This T cell receptor beta chain was profiled in a study of blood T cells in healthy people across ages. Broader study findings: Donor CMV status was unknown, possibly confounding expanded clonotype changes. Calculation of diversity from one million T cells yielded estimates considered to be underestimates. A strong correlation was found between TCR beta diversity and the percentage of naive T cells.

Alongside a J-beta primer mix, a sample-barcoded 5' primer served in a second PCR lasting roughly 7 to 11 cycles. TCRdb itself ran the 5' RACE reads through MiXCR, one entry per CDR3 protein. The sample lists hundreds of thousands of distinct CDR3 sequences, 55% to 70% occurring once. Comment on this clonotype: As yet, its antigen is unknown.

The germline V gene has CDR1 SEHNR and CDR2 FQNEAQ (reference sequence). CDR3 length equals 16 residues. V shed 1 base and J shed 0 bases, with 12 bases lying between them. The chain recombines TRBV7-9 with TRBJ1-1; D not certain. This sequence originates from a man aged 25-40 years in good health. Specimen: blood. The CDR3 sequence is CASSLDGEGVNTEAFF. The CDR3 bases are TGTGCCAGCAGCTTAGACGGGGAGGGTGTGAACACTGAAGCTTTCTTT.